One and the same sample provided the 27 T cell receptor beta chains below, sequenced in a study of blood T cell repertoires in COVID-19. Data came from immunoSEQ multiplex PCR; TCRdb stores just in-frame clones and leaves some out. The table lists about 91,000 clones, 88% of them singletons. Sequencing used peripheral blood. The source of these receptors is an elderly woman with active COVID-19.

This sequence joins TRBV7-2 and TRBJ2-1; 11 nucleotides agree with TRBD2. Germline CDR1 and CDR2: SGHTA and FQGNSA. V dropped 5 bases and J dropped 3; count of bases not matched to a gene: 3. The CDR3 totals 15 residues. This CDR3 reads CASSQLAGDYNEQFF. The CDR3 nucleotides read TGTGCCAGCAGCCAACTAGCGGGAGACTACAATGAGCAGTTCTTC.

The chain has TRBV21-1 and TRBJ1-5; the listed D gene, TRBD1, was not tested against the DNA. TRBV21-1 is annotated as a pseudogene. The CDR3 covers 17 residues. The CDR3 DNA is TGTGCCAGCAGCTTAGACAGGGTAAAAGTCTGCAATCAGCCCCAGCATTTT. This gives the protein CASSLDRVKVCNQPQHF.

This rearrangement joins TRBV19 to TRBJ2-2; possibly TRBD1 for D (6 bases). Germline-derived CDR1 and CDR2 are LNHDA and SQIVND (reference sequence). V lost 5 bases and J lost 8, with 18 bases in between. The CDR3 totals 15 residues. CDR3 nucleotides: TGTGCCAGTAGTCCCTACCGCCTCCAGGGGGGGGAGCTGTTTTTT. It yields the protein CASSPYRLQGGELFF.

The chain uses TRBV7-9 and TRBJ2-1, with 7 bases that match TRBD2. Germline loops: CDR1 SEHNR, CDR2 FQNEAQ (reference sequence). V lost 5 bases to trimming and J lost 12 bases; unmatched junction nucleotides: 4. This CDR3 is built from 11 residues. The CDR3 here is CASSPGGGQFF. The CDR3, as DNA: TGTGCCAGCAGCCCGGGGGGAGGGCAGTTCTTC.

V usage is TRBV18 and J usage is TRBJ2-5; possibly TRBD2 for D (5 bases). Germline loops: CDR1 KGHSH, CDR2 LQKENI. The germline V and J ends were trimmed by 3 bases and 3 bases, with 14 bases remaining between them. The CDR3 length is 15 residues. In DNA, the CDR3 is TGTGCCAGCTCACCGCCCGCGGGCCCCGAAGAGACCCAGTACTTC. Protein product: CASSPPAGPEETQYF.

V and J are TRBV28 and TRBJ2-2, with D perhaps matching TRBD2 (6 bases). V lost 6 bases and J lost 3, with 26 bases in between. The CDR3 sequence is 19 residues long. The V gene's germline CDR1 is MDHEN and CDR2 SYDVKM. CDR3 sequence reads: CASRGNVAAAIGDTGELFF. The CDR3 DNA is TGTGCCAGCAGAGGTAACGTAGCGGCAGCGATTGGTGACACCGGGGAGCTGTTTTTT.

The chain is built from TRBV5-4 and TRBJ1-1, with unresolved D. Looked up from germline, CDR1 is SGHNT and CDR2 is YYREEE (reference sequence). V lost 0 bases and J 6 bases, leaving 15 bases between the germline ends. There are 15 residues in the CDR3. The CDR3 nucleotides are TGTGCCAGCAGCTTGGCGTCGGGTGGTCTCTCTGAAGCTTTCTTT. This codes for CASSLASGGLSEAFF.

The chain uses TRBV25-1 and TRBJ2-7; D perhaps matches TRBD2 (7 bases). V dropped 6 bases and J dropped 3 bases, with 12 bases sitting between them. The germline V gene encodes CDR1 MGHDK and CDR2 SYGVNS. The CDR3 extends over 13 amino acids. This CDR3 is CASRDRTSYEQYF. CDR3 sequence (DNA): TGTGCCAGCAGAGACAGGACTAGCTACGAGCAGTACTTC.

DNA of the CDR3: TGTGCCAGCTTCGCCGGGACAGGGGAAGATACGCAGTATTTT. Translated: CASFAGTGEDTQYF. The chain employs TRBV6-1 and TRBJ2-3; 10 nucleotides agree with TRBD1. J gave up 5 bases and V 8 bases, and 7 bases lay outside the gene matches. CDR3 length: 14 residues. Germline assignment: CDR1 MNHNS and CDR2 SASEGT.

The rearrangement joins TRBV9 to TRBJ2-5; TRBD2 might be the D (5 bases). The CDR3 totals 14 residues. Germline lookup yields CDR1 SGDLS and CDR2 YYNGEE. V gave up 4 bases and J gave up 2 bases, with 12 bases separating them. The CDR3 DNA sequence: TGTGCCAGCAGCCCTGGAGCGGCTCAAGAGACCCAGTACTTC. This translates into CASSPGAAQETQYF.

The chain links TRBV10-3 to TRBJ2-3, with D perhaps matching TRBD2 (6 bases). V lost 8 bases and J 0 bases, leaving 15 bases between the germline ends. CDR1 ENHRY and CDR2 SYGVKD come from the germline V gene. The CDR3 length is 15 residues. CDR3 amino acids: CAIRRAGTSTDTQYF. The CDR3 bases are TGTGCCATCCGGAGAGCGGGTACTAGCACAGATACGCAGTATTTT.

V gene TRBV7-3 combines with J gene TRBJ2-3; a weak D match, TRBD2 (5 bases). V gave up 2 bases and J gave up 2 bases, with 11 bases separating them. The CDR3 length is 15 residues. The germline CDR1 and CDR2 sequences are SGHTA and FQGTGA. The CDR3 region has the DNA TGTGCCAGCAGCTTACGGGGAGATACCACAGATACGCAGTATTTT. It is translated as CASSLRGDTTDTQYF. The complete variable domain, with remaining parts taken from reference TRBV7-3 and TRBJ2-3, reads GAGVSQTPSNKVTEKGKYVELRCDPISGHTALYWYRQSLGQGPEFLIYFQGTGAADDSGLPNDRFFAVRPEGSVSTLKIQRTERGDSAVYLCASSLRGDTTDTQYFGPGTRLTVL.

V usage is TRBV5-1 and J usage is TRBJ2-7, with 7 bases identical to TRBD1. The CDR3 has 15 amino acids. Trimming took 4 bases from V and 2 from J; bases not matched to a gene: 9. CDR1 SGHRS and CDR2 YFSETQ come from the germline V gene. CDR3 in amino acids: CASSPTGTAAYEQYF. The CDR3, as DNA: TGCGCCAGCAGCCCTACCGGGACAGCGGCCTACGAGCAGTACTTC.

The rearrangement links TRBV5-4 to TRBJ1-3, with D hard to call. Trimming stripped 9 bases from V and 0 bases from J, with 16 bases between. Germline V gene sequence: CDR1 SGHNT, CDR2 YYREEE (reference sequence). The CDR3 is 15 amino acids. CDR3 bases: TGTGCCACCGGCGGGATCGGGAACTCTGGAAACACCATATATTTT. Translated, it gives CATGGIGNSGNTIYF.

The chain has TRBV5-1 and TRBJ1-1; D is unclear. Germline V lookup: CDR1 SGHRS, CDR2 YFSETQ. With 0 bases removed from V and 6 bases from J, the gap between germline ends came to 12 bases. CDR3 length equals 14 residues. CDR3 DNA: TGCGCCAGCAGCTTGGGGGCAGGCCAGGCTGAAGCTTTCTTT. Protein product: CASSLGAGQAEAFF. Using reference TRBV5-1 and TRBJ1-1 for the parts outside the CDR3, the full variable domain is KAGVTQTPRYLIKTRGQQVTLSCSPISGHRSVSWYQQTPGQGLQFLFEYFSETQRNKGNFPGRFSGRQFSNSRSEMNVSTLELGDSALYLCASSLGAGQAEAFFGQGTRLTVV.

CDR3 in DNA: TGCGCCAGCAGCTCGGGACTAGCGGGAAACACAGATACGCAGTATTTT. This translates into CASSSGLAGNTDTQYF. The chain carries TRBV5-1 and TRBJ2-3, with 13 bases fitting TRBD2. The CDR3 spans 16 residues. CDR1 is SGHRS, CDR2 YFSETQ, per germline. V shed 3 bases, J shed 2 bases, and the junction held 3 bases outside the gene matches.

This chain links TRBV19 with TRBJ1-2, with D tentatively TRBD1 (5 bases). The CDR3 is 14 amino acids. Germline V gene data show CDR1 as LNHDA and CDR2 as SQIVND (reference sequence). The ends were cut back, 9 bases at V and 8 bases at J, with 22 bases in the middle. The CDR3 coding sequence is TGTGCCAGCCTAGGGACTTACCTATTGAACGGCTACACCTTC. Protein: CASLGTYLLNGYTF.

CDR3 sequence reads: CSASVGGPPNTGELFF. DNA for the CDR3: TGCAGTGCTAGTGTGGGAGGGCCTCCGAACACCGGGGAGCTGTTTTTT. This chain links TRBV20-1 with TRBJ2-2; 7 bases align to TRBD2. This CDR3 comprises 16 residues. Germline-derived CDR1 and CDR2 are DFQATT and SNEGSKA (reference sequence). With 3 bases clipped from V and 0 bases from J, the junction kept 7 bases outside the gene matches.

This rearrangement joins TRBV28 to TRBJ2-7; no definite D call. Germline V gene sequence: CDR1 MDHEN, CDR2 SYDVKM. The CDR3 is 15 residues long. V was pared by 5 bases and J by 6 bases, with 20 bases between. The CDR3 coding sequence is TGTGCCAGCAGTCCTACACAAGGTCGGAGAGGCGAGCAGTACTTC. Translation gives CASSPTQGRRGEQYF.

DNA of the CDR3: TGTGCCAGCAGCCCCCGGGTTTCCTACGAGCAGTACTTC. The encoded protein is CASSPRVSYEQYF. The chain is built from TRBV14 and TRBJ2-7, with D unclear. Germline CDR1 SGHDN, CDR2 FVKESK. Trimming shortened V by 4 bases and J by 1 base, and 8 bases separated the two germline ends. The CDR3 loop spans 13 amino acids.

This chain's CDR3 is CSVTIAGGPYEQYF. The CDR3 DNA sequence: TGCAGCGTGACTATAGCGGGAGGGCCCTACGAGCAGTACTTC. V is TRBV29-1 and J is TRBJ2-7; TRBD2 matches 11 bases. Unmatched junction bases numbered 6, after V lost 6 bases and J lost 2 bases. The CDR3 runs to 14 residues. Germline V gives CDR1 SQVTM, CDR2 ANQGSEA.

To note about this clone: The junction shows a germline mismatch at one end, possibly a read error. The V call is TRBV7-2, the J call TRBJ2-5; 9 bases map to TRBD1. This CDR3 contains 16 residues. CDR1 is SGHTA, CDR2 FQGNSA, per germline. The CDR3 region has the DNA TGTGCCAGCAGCCTAGCTTGGACAGGGGATATGGAGACCCAGTACTTC. Its translation: CASSLAWTGDMETQYF.

In its sample, this clone was seen once. The rearrangement uses TRBV18 and TRBJ1-1; D not resolved. CDR3 length: 13 residues. V was shortened by 5 bases and J by 1 base, with 8 bases between the two germline ends. CDR1 and CDR2 (germline): KGHSH, LQKENI. The CDR3 here is CASSSAGNTEAFF. The CDR3 coding sequence is TGTGCCAGCTCATCTGCAGGGAACACTGAAGCTTTCTTT.

The rearrangement joins TRBV29-1 to TRBJ2-3, with a tentative D call TRBD1 (6 bases). This CDR3 contains 12 residues. The germline V gene has CDR1 SQVTM and CDR2 ANQGSEA. V was shortened by 3 bases and J by 5 bases, with 9 bases between the two germline ends. CDR3 nucleotide sequence: TGCAGCGTTGACAGGGGCAGAGATACGCAGTATTTT. Translation gives CSVDRGRDTQYF.

The chain has TRBV27 and TRBJ1-5; possible D gene TRBD1, 6 bases. Germline V gene lookup returns CDR1 MNHEY and CDR2 SMNVEV (reference sequence). The V end lost 3 bases, the J end lost 0 bases, and 18 bases lay between the germline ends. CDR3 size: 18 residues. DNA of the CDR3: TGTGCCAGCAGTTTCCTCCCCGGGACGGGACATAGCAATCAGCCCCAGCATTTT. It codes for CASSFLPGTGHSNQPQHF.

V gene TRBV19 combines with J gene TRBJ2-4, with 8 bases that match TRBD2. From germline, CDR1 is LNHDA and CDR2 SQIVND (reference sequence). This CDR3 is 19 amino acids long. After removal of 3 bases from V and 0 bases from J, the junction contained 13 bases not matched to a gene. The chain's CDR3 is CASSISRGGSFRAKNIQYF. The CDR3 DNA sequence: TGTGCCAGTAGTATTTCCCGCGGGGGGTCATTTCGAGCCAAAAACATTCAGTACTTC.

The chain links TRBV11-3 to TRBJ2-3; TRBD2 matches 8 bases. V shed 6 bases, J shed 7 bases, and the junction held 9 bases outside the gene matches. This CDR3 comprises 14 residues. Germline V gene sequence: CDR1 SGHNT, CDR2 YENEEA. The DNA for the CDR3 is TGTGCCAGCAGTAGCGGGATGGGGCGGAATACGCAGTATTTT. It specifies CASSSGMGRNTQYF.